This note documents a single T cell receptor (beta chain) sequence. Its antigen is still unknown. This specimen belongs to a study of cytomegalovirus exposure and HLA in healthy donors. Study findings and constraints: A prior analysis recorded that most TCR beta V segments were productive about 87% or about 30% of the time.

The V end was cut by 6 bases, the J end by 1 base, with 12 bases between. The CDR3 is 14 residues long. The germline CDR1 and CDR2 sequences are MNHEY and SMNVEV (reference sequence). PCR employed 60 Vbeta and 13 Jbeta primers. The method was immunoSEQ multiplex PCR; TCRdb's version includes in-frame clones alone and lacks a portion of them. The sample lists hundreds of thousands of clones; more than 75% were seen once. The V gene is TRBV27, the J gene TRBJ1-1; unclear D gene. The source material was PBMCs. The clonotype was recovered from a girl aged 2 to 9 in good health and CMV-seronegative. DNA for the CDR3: TGTGCCAGCAGCGTTCAGTTTTCGAACACTGAAGCTTTCTTT. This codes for CASSVQFSNTEAFF.